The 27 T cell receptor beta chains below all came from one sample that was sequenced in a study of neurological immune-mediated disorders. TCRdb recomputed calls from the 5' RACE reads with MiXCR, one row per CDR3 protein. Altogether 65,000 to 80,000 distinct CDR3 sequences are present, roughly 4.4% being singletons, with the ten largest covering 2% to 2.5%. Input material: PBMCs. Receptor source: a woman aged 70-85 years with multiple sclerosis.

In nucleotides, the CDR3 is TGTGCCAGCAGTTTAGGACAGACCAGCACAGATACGCAGTATTTT. Protein: CASSLGQTSTDTQYF. This chain connects TRBV12-3 or TRBV12-4 to TRBJ2-3; the D gene is possibly TRBD1 (5 bases). Trimming removed 1 base from V and 0 bases from J, with 8 bases in between. CDR3 length equals 15 residues.

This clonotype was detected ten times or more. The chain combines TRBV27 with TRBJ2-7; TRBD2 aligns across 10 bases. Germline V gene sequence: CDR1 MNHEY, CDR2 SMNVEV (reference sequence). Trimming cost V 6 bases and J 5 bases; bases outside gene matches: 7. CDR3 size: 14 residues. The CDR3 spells CASRALAGVHEQYF. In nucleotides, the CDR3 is TGTGCCAGCAGGGCCCTAGCGGGAGTGCACGAGCAGTACTTC.

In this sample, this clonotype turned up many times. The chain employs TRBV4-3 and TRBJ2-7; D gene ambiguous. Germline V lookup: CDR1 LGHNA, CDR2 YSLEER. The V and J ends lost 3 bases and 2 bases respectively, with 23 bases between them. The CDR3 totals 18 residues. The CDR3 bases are TGCGCCAGCAGCCAGAGGCCGCCAGTGAGTAACGGAGCCTACGAGCAGTACTTC. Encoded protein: CASSQRPPVSNGAYEQYF.

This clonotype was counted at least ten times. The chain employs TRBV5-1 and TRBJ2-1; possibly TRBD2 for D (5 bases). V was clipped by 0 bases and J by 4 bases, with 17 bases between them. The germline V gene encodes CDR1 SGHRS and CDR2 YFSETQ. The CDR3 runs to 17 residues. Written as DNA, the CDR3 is TGCGCCAGCAGCTTGGAAGTCAGCGGACCAAAGTACAATGAGCAGTTCTTC. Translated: CASSLEVSGPKYNEQFF.

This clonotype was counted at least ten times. Written as DNA, the CDR3 is TGTGCCAGCAGCTTGGGGGCGCCGCGAGGGGCGAATGGCTACACCTTC. Amino acids: CASSLGAPRGANGYTF. V is TRBV7-2 and J is TRBJ1-2; TRBD1 is a possible D gene (6 bases). This CDR3 comprises 16 residues. Germline V gene sequence: CDR1 SGHTA, CDR2 FQGNSA. Trimming shortened V by 3 bases and J by 6 bases, and 20 bases separated the two germline ends. The full variable domain, in which reference TRBV7-2 and TRBJ1-2 provide the parts outside the CDR3, is GAGVSQSPSNKVTEKGKDVELRCDPISGHTALYWYRQSLGQGLEFLIYFQGNSAPDKSGLPSDRFSAERTGGSVSTLTIQRTQQEDSAVYLCASSLGAPRGANGYTFGSGTRLTVV.

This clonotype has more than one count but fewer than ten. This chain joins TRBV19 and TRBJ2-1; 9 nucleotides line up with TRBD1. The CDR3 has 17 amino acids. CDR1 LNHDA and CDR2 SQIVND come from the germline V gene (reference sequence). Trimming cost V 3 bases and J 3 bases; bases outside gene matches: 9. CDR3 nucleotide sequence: TGTGCCAGTAGTATGGCGTGGGGACAGGGAGTCTACAATGAGCAGTTCTTC. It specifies CASSMAWGQGVYNEQFF.

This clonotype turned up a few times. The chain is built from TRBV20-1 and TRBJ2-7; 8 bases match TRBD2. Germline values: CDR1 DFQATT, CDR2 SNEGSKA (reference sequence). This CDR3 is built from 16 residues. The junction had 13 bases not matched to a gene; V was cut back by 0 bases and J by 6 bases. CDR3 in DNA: TGCAGTGCTAGAGACTGGGGGGGGACTAGTCGAGGCGAGCAGTACTTC. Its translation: CSARDWGGTSRGEQYF.

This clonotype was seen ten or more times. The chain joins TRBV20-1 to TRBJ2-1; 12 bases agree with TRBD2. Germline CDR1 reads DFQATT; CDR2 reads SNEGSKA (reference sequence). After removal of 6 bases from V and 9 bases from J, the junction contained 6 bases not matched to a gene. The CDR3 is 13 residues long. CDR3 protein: CSAMRTSGTEQFF. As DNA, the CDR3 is TGCAGTGCAATGAGGACTAGCGGGACTGAGCAGTTCTTC.

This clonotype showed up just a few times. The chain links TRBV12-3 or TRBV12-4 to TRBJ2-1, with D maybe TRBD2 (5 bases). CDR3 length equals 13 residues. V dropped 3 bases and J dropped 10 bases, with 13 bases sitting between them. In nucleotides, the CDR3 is TGTGCCAGCAGTTTGGAGGTCCAGGCCGAGCAGTTCTTC. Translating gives CASSLEVQAEQFF.

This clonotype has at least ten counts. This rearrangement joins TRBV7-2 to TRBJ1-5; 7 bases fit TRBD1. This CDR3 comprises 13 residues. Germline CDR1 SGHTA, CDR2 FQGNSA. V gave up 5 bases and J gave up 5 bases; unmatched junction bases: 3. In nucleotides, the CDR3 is TGTGCCAGCAGCGCCGGGACAGATCAGCCCCAGCATTTT. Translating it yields CASSAGTDQPQHF.

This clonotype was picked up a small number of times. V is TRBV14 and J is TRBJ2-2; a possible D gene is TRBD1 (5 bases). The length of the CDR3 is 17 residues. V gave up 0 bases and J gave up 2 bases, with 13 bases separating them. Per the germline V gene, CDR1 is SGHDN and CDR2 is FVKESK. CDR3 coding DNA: TGTGCCAGCAGCCAAGAATGGACACTAATAAACACCGGGGAGCTGTTTTTT. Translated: CASSQEWTLINTGELFF.

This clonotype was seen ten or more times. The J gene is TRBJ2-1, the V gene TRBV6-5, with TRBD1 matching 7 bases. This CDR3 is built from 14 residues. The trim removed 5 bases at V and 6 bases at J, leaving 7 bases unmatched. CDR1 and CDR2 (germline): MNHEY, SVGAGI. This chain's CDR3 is CASSLLTGSNEQFF. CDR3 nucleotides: TGTGCCAGCAGTCTTTTGACAGGGTCCAATGAGCAGTTCTTC.

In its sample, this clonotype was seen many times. This CDR3 is CSAFYRSGRSNEQFF. CDR3 DNA: TGCAGTGCCTTTTATCGTAGCGGGAGGTCGAATGAGCAGTTCTTC. The V and J genes are TRBV20-1 and TRBJ2-1; 10 nucleotides agree with TRBD2. The germline V gene has CDR1 DFQATT and CDR2 SNEGSKA (reference sequence). V lost 6 bases to trimming and J lost 7 bases; unmatched junction nucleotides: 12. CDR3 size: 15 residues.

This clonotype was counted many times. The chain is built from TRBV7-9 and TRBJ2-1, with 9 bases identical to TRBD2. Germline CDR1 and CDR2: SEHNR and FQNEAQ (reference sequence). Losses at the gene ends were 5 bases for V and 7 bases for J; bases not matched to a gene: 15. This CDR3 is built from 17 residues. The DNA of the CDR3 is TGTGCCAGCAGCCAGGTGACTAGCGGTAGACCGGATAATGAGCAGTTCTTC. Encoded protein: CASSQVTSGRPDNEQFF.

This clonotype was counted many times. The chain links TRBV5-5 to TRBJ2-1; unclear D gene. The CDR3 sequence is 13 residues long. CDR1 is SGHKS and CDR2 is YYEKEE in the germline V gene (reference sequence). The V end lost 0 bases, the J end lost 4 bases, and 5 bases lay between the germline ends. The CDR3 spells CASSLAHYNEQFF. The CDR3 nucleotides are TGTGCCAGCAGCTTGGCCCATTACAATGAGCAGTTCTTC.

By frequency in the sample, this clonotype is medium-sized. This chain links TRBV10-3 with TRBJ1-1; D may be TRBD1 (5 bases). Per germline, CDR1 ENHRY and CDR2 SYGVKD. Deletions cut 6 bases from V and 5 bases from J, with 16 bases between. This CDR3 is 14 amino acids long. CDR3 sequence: CAISGPPRVTEAFF. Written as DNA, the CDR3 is TGTGCCATCAGCGGGCCCCCCAGGGTAACTGAAGCTTTCTTT.

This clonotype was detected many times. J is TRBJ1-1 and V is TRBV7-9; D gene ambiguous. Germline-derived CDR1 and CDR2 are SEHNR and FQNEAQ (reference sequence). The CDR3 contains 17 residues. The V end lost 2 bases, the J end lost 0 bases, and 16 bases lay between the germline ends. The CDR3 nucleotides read TGTGCCAGCAGCTTAAAGCGGTATGGACTGCTGAACACTGAAGCTTTCTTT. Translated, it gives CASSLKRYGLLNTEAFF.

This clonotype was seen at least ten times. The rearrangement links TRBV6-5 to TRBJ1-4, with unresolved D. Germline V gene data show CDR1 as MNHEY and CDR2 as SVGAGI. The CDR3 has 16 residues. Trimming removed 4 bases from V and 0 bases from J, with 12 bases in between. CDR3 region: CASSSQTRPTNEKLFF. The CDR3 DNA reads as TGTGCCAGCAGTTCCCAGACACGTCCAACTAATGAAAAACTGTTTTTT.

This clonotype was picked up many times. CDR3 DNA sequence: TGCGCCAGCAGCTTGTTTGGTCCGAACACCGGGGAGCTGTTTTTT. Its translation is CASSLFGPNTGELFF. The V and J genes are TRBV5-1 and TRBJ2-2; D uncertain. Germline V lookup: CDR1 SGHRS, CDR2 YFSETQ. The V gene lost 1 base and the J gene lost 0 bases, with 7 bases spanning the gap. This CDR3 comprises 15 residues.

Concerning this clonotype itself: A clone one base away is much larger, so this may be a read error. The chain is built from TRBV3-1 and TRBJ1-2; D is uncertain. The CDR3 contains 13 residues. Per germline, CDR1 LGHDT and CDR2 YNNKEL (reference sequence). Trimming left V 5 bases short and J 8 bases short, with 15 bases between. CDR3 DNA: TGTGCCAGCAGCTACACTGCCTGGCGGGGCTACACCTTC. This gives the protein CASSYTAWRGYTF.

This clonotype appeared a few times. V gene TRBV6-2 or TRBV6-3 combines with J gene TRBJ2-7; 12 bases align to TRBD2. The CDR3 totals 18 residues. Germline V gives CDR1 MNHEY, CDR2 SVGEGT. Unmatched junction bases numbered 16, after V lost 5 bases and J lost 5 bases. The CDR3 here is CASSPINRLAGVGNEQYF. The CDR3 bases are TGTGCCAGCAGTCCAATAAACCGACTAGCGGGAGTCGGCAACGAGCAGTACTTC.

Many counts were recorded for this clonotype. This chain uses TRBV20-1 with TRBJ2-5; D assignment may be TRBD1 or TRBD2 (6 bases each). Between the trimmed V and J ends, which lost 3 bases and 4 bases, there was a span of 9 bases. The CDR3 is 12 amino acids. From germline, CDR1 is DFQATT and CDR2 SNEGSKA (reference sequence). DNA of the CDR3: TGCAGTGCTAGGAAGGGGGGAGAGACCCAGTACTTC. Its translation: CSARKGGETQYF.

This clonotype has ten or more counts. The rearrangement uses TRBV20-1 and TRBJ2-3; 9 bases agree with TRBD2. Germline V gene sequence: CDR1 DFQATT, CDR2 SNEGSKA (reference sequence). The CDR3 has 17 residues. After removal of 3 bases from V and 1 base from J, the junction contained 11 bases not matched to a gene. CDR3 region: CSASDPIAGVGTDTQYF. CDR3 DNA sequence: TGCAGTGCTAGCGATCCTATAGCGGGAGTGGGCACAGATACGCAGTATTTT.

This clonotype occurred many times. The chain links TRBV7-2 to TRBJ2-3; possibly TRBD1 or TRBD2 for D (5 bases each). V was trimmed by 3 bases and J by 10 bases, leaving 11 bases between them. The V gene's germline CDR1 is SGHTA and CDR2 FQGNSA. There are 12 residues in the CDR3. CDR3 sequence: CASSFDRDPQYF. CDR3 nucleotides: TGTGCCAGCAGCTTTGACCGGGACCCGCAGTATTTT.

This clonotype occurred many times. The CDR3 nucleotides read TGTGCCACCGGCCTAGCGGGAATCACAGATACGCAGTATTTT. It yields the protein CATGLAGITDTQYF. J is TRBJ2-3 and V is TRBV15; TRBD2 matches at 9 bases. From germline, CDR1 is LNHNV and CDR2 YYDKDF (reference sequence). The CDR3 runs to 14 residues. With V trimmed by 8 bases and J by 2 bases, 5 bases remained unmatched.

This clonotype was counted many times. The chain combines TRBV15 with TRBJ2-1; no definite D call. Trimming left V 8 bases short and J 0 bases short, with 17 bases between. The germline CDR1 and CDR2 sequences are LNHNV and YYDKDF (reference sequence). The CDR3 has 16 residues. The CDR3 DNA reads TGTGCCACCGAGGTCCTAGTCCCGAGCTCCTACAATGAGCAGTTCTTC. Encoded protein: CATEVLVPSSYNEQFF.

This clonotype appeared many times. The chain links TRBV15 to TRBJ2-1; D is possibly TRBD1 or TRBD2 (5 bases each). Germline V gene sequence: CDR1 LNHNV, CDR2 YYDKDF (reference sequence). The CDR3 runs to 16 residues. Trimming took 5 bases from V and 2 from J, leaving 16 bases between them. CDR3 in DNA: TGTGCCACCAGCTCCACGGGACGGAAAACCTACAATGAGCAGTTCTTC. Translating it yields CATSSTGRKTYNEQFF. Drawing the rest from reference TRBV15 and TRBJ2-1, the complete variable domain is DAMVIQNPRYQVTQFGKPVTLSCSQTLNHNVMYWYQQKSSQAPKLLFHYYDKDFNNEADTPDNFQSRRPNTSFCFLDIRSPGLGDTAMYLCATSSTGRKTYNEQFFGPGTRLTVL.